This record covers a single T cell receptor (beta chain). This entry is derived from a study of T cell changes during pregnancy in multiple sclerosis. Using immunoSEQ multiplex PCR, the repertoire was profiled, and TCRdb retains in-frame clones only, with some absent. The sample holds fewer than 75,000 clones; 75% to 95% are singletons and the top ten take about 5.8%. Germline CDR1 and CDR2: MNHEY and SMNVEV (reference sequence). V lost 1 base to trimming and J lost 5 bases; unmatched junction nucleotides: 4. The length of the CDR3 is 15 residues. The rearrangement links TRBV27 to TRBJ1-5; 8 bases agree with TRBD1. The sequence derives from a female donor with multiple sclerosis, enrolled in a pregnancy study. The sample consisted of CD8+ T cells from peripheral blood mononuclear cells, taken before pregnancy. CDR3 residues: CASSLFAGGYQPQHF. In DNA, the CDR3 is TGTGCCAGCAGTTTATTTGCAGGGGGCTATCAGCCCCAGCATTTT.